This passage covers 28 T cell receptor beta chains from one sample sequenced in a study of blood T cell repertoires in COVID-19. Clones were sequenced by immunoSEQ multiplex PCR, and TCRdb holds only the in-frame ones, with some missing. The top ten clones hold 0.75% to 0.9% of a sample with around 470,000 clones, about 91% of them seen once. The sequenced sample consisted of peripheral blood. The receptors originated from a man younger than 35 with COVID-19, enrolled during active disease.

The chain is built from TRBV21-1 and TRBJ2-1; the table's D call TRBD2 went unverified against the DNA. TRBV21-1 is termed a pseudogene. The CDR3 has 10 amino acids. Here the CDR3 reads CASLRGEQFF. CDR3 DNA sequence: TGTGCCAGCCTCCGGGGAGAGCAGTTCTTC.

The chain recombines TRBV3-1 (or the pseudogene TRBV3-2) with TRBJ2-1, with D hard to call. This CDR3 has 15 amino acids. The V end was cut by 6 bases, the J end by 5 bases, with 17 bases between. Germline-derived CDR1 and CDR2 are LGHDT and YNNKEL (reference sequence). The CDR3 coding sequence is TGTGCCAGCAGTCGCCGATTACAAACAGACAATGAGCAGTTCTTC. This translates into CASSRRLQTDNEQFF.

The chain uses TRBV7-2 and TRBJ1-5, with D perhaps TRBD1 (5 bases). V was pared by 5 bases and J by 3 bases, with 14 bases between. This CDR3 has 15 amino acids. Germline V lookup: CDR1 SGHTA, CDR2 FQGNSA. The CDR3 sequence is CASSLRGGINQPQHF. The CDR3 coding sequence is TGTGCCAGCAGCCTGAGGGGCGGGATCAATCAGCCCCAGCATTTT.

This chain connects TRBV21-1 to TRBJ2-7; the table gives TRBD2 as D, unverified against the DNA. TRBV21-1 is labeled a pseudogene. CDR3 size: 16 residues. CDR3 sequence (DNA): TGTGCCAGCAGCAGCCTGAAGGGAGGACAAACCTACGAGCAGTACTTC. Protein product: CASSSLKGGQTYEQYF.

J is TRBJ2-3 and V is TRBV6-5, with TRBD2 matching over 7 bases. Germline values: CDR1 MNHEY, CDR2 SVGAGI. J lost 14 bases, V lost 7 bases, and 15 bases had no gene match. The CDR3 runs 13 residues. CDR3 amino acids: CASISNSGTILYF. CDR3 DNA sequence: TGTGCCAGCATCTCCAACTCAGGGACTATCCTGTATTTT.

This clone was found once. The CDR3 protein is CASRLLAGTPNEQFF. CDR3 nucleotide sequence: TGTGCCAGCAGGCTACTAGCGGGAACCCCCAATGAGCAGTTCTTC. V and J are TRBV2 and TRBJ2-1; TRBD2 matches 10 bases. CDR1 is SNHLY, CDR2 FYNNEI, per germline. This CDR3 region has 15 residues. Trimming at V came to 6 bases and at J to 6 bases, leaving 8 bases not matched to a gene. Together with reference TRBV2 and TRBJ2-1, the CDR3 gives the full variable domain: EPEVTQTPSHQVTQMGQEVILRCVPISNHLYFYWYRQILGQKVEFLVSFYNNEISEKSEIFDDQFSVERPDGSNFTLKIRSTKLEDSAMYFCASRLLAGTPNEQFFGPGTRLTVL.

This clone showed up just once. The chain uses TRBV7-9 and TRBJ2-1; 9 positions match TRBD1. Germline CDR1 is SEHNR and CDR2 is FQNEAQ (reference sequence). CDR3 size: 15 residues. V shed 7 bases, J shed 6 bases, and the junction held 10 bases outside the gene matches. Here the CDR3 reads CASTKRGQGSNEQFF. In nucleotides, the CDR3 is TGTGCCAGCACCAAGCGGGGACAGGGTTCCAATGAGCAGTTCTTC. Supplemented by reference TRBV7-9 and TRBJ2-1, the full variable domain reads DTGVSQNPRHKITKRGQNVTFRCDPISEHNRLYWYRQTLGQGPEFLTYFQNEAQLEKSRLLSDRFSAERPKGSFSTLEIQRTEQGDSAMYLCASTKRGQGSNEQFFGPGTRLTVL.

The V gene is TRBV2, the J gene TRBJ2-5; perhaps TRBD2 as D (7 bases). V was trimmed by 7 bases and J by 5 bases, leaving 20 bases between them. The CDR3 runs 15 residues. Germline-derived CDR1 and CDR2 are SNHLY and FYNNEI. As DNA, the CDR3 is TGTGCCAGCAACGCCGGACTAGGAGGGGGGGAGACCCAGTACTTC. This gives the protein CASNAGLGGGETQYF.

The chain employs TRBV11-2 and TRBJ2-7, with 7 bases matching TRBD1. The CDR3 covers 13 residues. The germline gives CDR1 SGHAT, CDR2 FQNNGV. The J segment lost 5 bases and the V segment lost 1 base, leaving 2 bases of the junction unmatched. The CDR3 spells CASSLGTGHEQYF. CDR3 DNA: TGTGCCAGCAGCTTAGGGACAGGCCACGAGCAGTACTTC. The entire variable domain, with the rest obtained from reference TRBV11-2 and TRBJ2-7, is as follows: EAGVAQSPRYKIIEKRQSVAFWCNPISGHATLYWYQQILGQGPKLLIQFQNNGVVDDSQLPKDRFSAERLKGVDSTLKIQPAKLEDSAVYLCASSLGTGHEQYFGPGTRLTVT.

The chain joins TRBV18 to TRBJ2-1, with 10 bases aligning to TRBD2. This CDR3 is built from 15 residues. Losses at the gene ends were 3 bases for V and 7 bases for J; bases not matched to a gene: 6. The germline CDR1 and CDR2 sequences are KGHSH and LQKENI. CDR3 sequence reads: CASSPAAGGRNEQFF. As DNA, the CDR3 is TGTGCCAGCTCACCGGCAGCGGGAGGGCGTAATGAGCAGTTCTTC.

The chain carries TRBV18 and TRBJ1-5; D call uncertain. The germline gives CDR1 KGHSH, CDR2 LQKENI. With 2 bases removed from V and 4 bases from J, the gap between germline ends came to 9 bases. The CDR3 covers 14 residues. The CDR3 spells CASSPVVSNQPQHF. The CDR3 region has the DNA TGTGCCAGCTCACCAGTTGTGTCTAATCAGCCCCAGCATTTT.

This chain links TRBV30 with TRBJ1-2; TRBD1 agrees at 9 bases. Germline CDR1 GTSNPN, CDR2 SVGIG (reference sequence). This CDR3 has 14 amino acids. With V trimmed by 3 bases and J by 8 bases, 10 bases remained unmatched. Here the CDR3 reads CAWSPGTGTVGYTF. The CDR3 nucleotides are TGTGCCTGGAGCCCCGGGACAGGGACTGTCGGCTACACCTTC. Full variable domain (missing parts from reference TRBV30 and TRBJ1-2): SQTIHQWPATLVQPVGSPLSLECTVEGTSNPNLYWYRQAAGRGLQLLFYSVGIGQISSEVPQNLSASRPQDRQFILSSKKLLLSDSGFYLCAWSPGTGTVGYTFGSGTRLTVV.

The chain employs TRBV9 and TRBJ2-7; perhaps TRBD2 as D (6 bases). The CDR3 extends over 16 amino acids. Trimming pared 0 bases from V and 4 bases from J, leaving 17 bases between. Looked up from germline, CDR1 is SGDLS and CDR2 is YYNGEE. Here the CDR3 DNA reads TGTGCCAGCAGCGTAGGGCATAGGGGACTGCCTTACGAGCAGTACTTC. It codes for CASSVGHRGLPYEQYF.

The genes are TRBV6-6 and TRBJ2-7, with D perhaps TRBD2 (5 bases). The CDR3 extends over 15 amino acids. Per the germline V gene, CDR1 is MNHNY and CDR2 is SVGAGI (reference sequence). Trimming cost V 4 bases and J 4 bases, with 17 bases left between them. The CDR3 bases are TGTGCCAGCAGTTTCCTTCTGGGGAGAGAGTACGAGCAGTACTTC. It is translated as CASSFLLGREYEQYF.

This chain joins TRBV3-1 (or the pseudogene TRBV3-2) and TRBJ2-7; 7 nucleotides agree with TRBD2. J gave up 4 bases and V 4 bases, and 4 bases lay outside the gene matches. Germline loops: CDR1 LGHDT, CDR2 YNNKEL (reference sequence). The CDR3 contains 13 residues. The CDR3 sequence: CASSPGGLYEQYF. The CDR3 DNA is TGTGCCAGCAGCCCCGGGGGGTTGTACGAGCAGTACTTC.

This rearrangement joins TRBV6-5 to TRBJ1-5; D is possibly TRBD1 (5 bases). CDR3 length: 12 amino acids. Germline CDR1 and CDR2: MNHEY and SVGAGI. Trimming pared 8 bases from V and 7 bases from J, leaving 12 bases between. The CDR3 DNA sequence: TGTGCCAGCTGGGCAGGGCGGCAGCCCCAGCATTTT. Amino acid sequence: CASWAGRQPQHF.

The genes are TRBV6-5 and TRBJ1-2; unclear D gene. This CDR3 is 14 amino acids long. Germline V gene lookup returns CDR1 MNHEY and CDR2 SVGAGI. Between the trimmed V and J ends, which lost 0 bases and 6 bases, there was a span of 11 bases. CDR3 coding DNA: TGTGCCAGCAGTTACTCGCCCTCGGCGGATGGCTACACCTTC. Protein sequence: CASSYSPSADGYTF.

The gene calls are TRBV19 and TRBJ1-5; D gene uncertain. V was cut by 6 bases and J by 6 bases, with 15 bases left in between. The CDR3 has 14 residues. Germline assignment: CDR1 LNHDA and CDR2 SQIVND (reference sequence). DNA for the CDR3: TGTGCCAGTAGGGACCCCGGGAGCCGTCAGCCCCAGCATTTT. It specifies CASRDPGSRQPQHF.

The rearrangement joins TRBV7-9 to TRBJ1-1; possible D gene TRBD1, 5 bases. This CDR3 is built from 13 residues. Germline V gives CDR1 SEHNR, CDR2 FQNEAQ (reference sequence). V lost 1 base and J lost 7, with 10 bases in between. CDR3 nucleotides: TGTGCCAGCAGCTTAGAGACAGCGCTTGAAGCTTTCTTT. Its protein is CASSLETALEAFF.

V and J are TRBV5-1 and TRBJ2-7, with D perhaps TRBD1 (5 bases). This CDR3 spans 14 amino acids. Trimming stripped 4 bases from V and 0 bases from J, with 11 bases between. CDR1 and CDR2 from the germline V gene are SGHRS and YFSETQ. As DNA, the CDR3 is TGCGCCAGCAGCGGATCCCAGGGCTCCTACGAGCAGTACTTC. This translates into CASSGSQGSYEQYF. The variable domain in full, with the rest retrieved from reference TRBV5-1 and TRBJ2-7, is KAGVTQTPRYLIKTRGQQVTLSCSPISGHRSVSWYQQTPGQGLQFLFEYFSETQRNKGNFPGRFSGRQFSNSRSEMNVSTLELGDSALYLCASSGSQGSYEQYFGPGTRLTVT.

This CDR3 reads CASSLGGQTSPYNEQFF. The CDR3 region has the DNA TGTGCCAGCAGCTTAGGGGGACAGACTTCACCCTACAATGAGCAGTTCTTC. V and J are TRBV7-8 and TRBJ2-1, with 7 bases fitting TRBD1. Looked up from germline, CDR1 is SGHVS and CDR2 is FQNEAQ. This CDR3 has 17 residues. Trimming took 1 base from V and 2 from J; bases not matched to a gene: 8.

The chain employs TRBV19 and TRBJ2-3; 7 bases are shared with TRBD2. CDR1 LNHDA and CDR2 SQIVND come from the germline V gene (reference sequence). The CDR3 sequence is 15 residues long. The ends lost 5 bases at V and 6 bases at J; junction bases unmatched: 11. The chain's CDR3 is CASSPAGPILDTQYF. CDR3 DNA sequence: TGTGCCAGTAGTCCAGCGGGGCCGATCTTGGATACGCAGTATTTT.

This clone has just a few counts. The chain links TRBV7-2 to TRBJ2-7; TRBD1 aligns across 7 bases. From germline, CDR1 is SGHTA and CDR2 FQGNSA. With V trimmed by 5 bases and J by 0 bases, 10 bases remained unmatched. This CDR3 is 16 amino acids long. CDR3 sequence: CASSPSVRDSSYEQYF. As DNA, the CDR3 is TGTGCCAGCAGCCCTTCTGTCCGGGACAGCTCCTACGAGCAGTACTTC.

A note on this clone: The identical CDR3 is also encoded by other nucleotide sequences in the sample. V and J are TRBV12-3 or TRBV12-4 and TRBJ2-2; D remains ambiguous. The CDR3 extends over 11 amino acids. V shed 6 bases and J shed 4 bases, with 3 bases lying between them. The CDR3 loop is CASSRTGELFF. CDR3 DNA sequence: TGTGCCAGCAGCCGCACCGGGGAGCTGTTTTTT.

The chain couples TRBV3-1 (or the pseudogene TRBV3-2) to TRBJ2-4; 7 bases align to TRBD2. V shed 0 bases and J 3 bases; nucleotides not matched to a gene: 8. There are 17 residues in the CDR3. Germline CDR1 reads LGHDT; CDR2 reads YNNKEL (reference sequence). CDR3 DNA: TGTGCCAGCAGCCAAGATGCTCGCGGGAGTGTCAAAAACATTCAGTACTTC. Translated, it gives CASSQDARGSVKNIQYF.

The genes are TRBV7-9 and TRBJ2-7; 11 bases fit TRBD1. This CDR3 contains 16 residues. V lost 3 bases and J lost 5; bases outside the gene matches: 9. Germline-derived CDR1 and CDR2 are SEHNR and FQNEAQ (reference sequence). The CDR3 sequence is CASSFWVGQGDNEQYF. DNA of the CDR3: TGTGCCAGCAGCTTCTGGGTGGGACAGGGGGACAACGAGCAGTACTTC.

The chain uses TRBV30 and TRBJ2-6, with a tentative D call TRBD1 (6 bases). In germline, CDR1 is GTSNPN, CDR2 SVGIG (reference sequence). This CDR3 spans 15 amino acids. V gave up 3 bases and J gave up 3 bases, with 12 bases separating them. Here the CDR3 DNA reads TGTGCCTGGAGCCCCCGAGGGGGTGGGGCCAACGTCCTGACTTTC. It codes for CAWSPRGGGANVLTF.

The rearrangement joins TRBV19 to TRBJ2-3; 14 bases line up with TRBD2. The CDR3 runs to 17 residues. The J segment lost 5 bases and the V segment lost 1 base, leaving 5 bases of the junction unmatched. From germline, CDR1 is LNHDA and CDR2 SQIVND (reference sequence). The CDR3 DNA reads as TGTGCCAGTAGTATAGGGGGGACTAGCGGGAGTCTAGATACGCAGTATTTT. This translates into CASSIGGTSGSLDTQYF.